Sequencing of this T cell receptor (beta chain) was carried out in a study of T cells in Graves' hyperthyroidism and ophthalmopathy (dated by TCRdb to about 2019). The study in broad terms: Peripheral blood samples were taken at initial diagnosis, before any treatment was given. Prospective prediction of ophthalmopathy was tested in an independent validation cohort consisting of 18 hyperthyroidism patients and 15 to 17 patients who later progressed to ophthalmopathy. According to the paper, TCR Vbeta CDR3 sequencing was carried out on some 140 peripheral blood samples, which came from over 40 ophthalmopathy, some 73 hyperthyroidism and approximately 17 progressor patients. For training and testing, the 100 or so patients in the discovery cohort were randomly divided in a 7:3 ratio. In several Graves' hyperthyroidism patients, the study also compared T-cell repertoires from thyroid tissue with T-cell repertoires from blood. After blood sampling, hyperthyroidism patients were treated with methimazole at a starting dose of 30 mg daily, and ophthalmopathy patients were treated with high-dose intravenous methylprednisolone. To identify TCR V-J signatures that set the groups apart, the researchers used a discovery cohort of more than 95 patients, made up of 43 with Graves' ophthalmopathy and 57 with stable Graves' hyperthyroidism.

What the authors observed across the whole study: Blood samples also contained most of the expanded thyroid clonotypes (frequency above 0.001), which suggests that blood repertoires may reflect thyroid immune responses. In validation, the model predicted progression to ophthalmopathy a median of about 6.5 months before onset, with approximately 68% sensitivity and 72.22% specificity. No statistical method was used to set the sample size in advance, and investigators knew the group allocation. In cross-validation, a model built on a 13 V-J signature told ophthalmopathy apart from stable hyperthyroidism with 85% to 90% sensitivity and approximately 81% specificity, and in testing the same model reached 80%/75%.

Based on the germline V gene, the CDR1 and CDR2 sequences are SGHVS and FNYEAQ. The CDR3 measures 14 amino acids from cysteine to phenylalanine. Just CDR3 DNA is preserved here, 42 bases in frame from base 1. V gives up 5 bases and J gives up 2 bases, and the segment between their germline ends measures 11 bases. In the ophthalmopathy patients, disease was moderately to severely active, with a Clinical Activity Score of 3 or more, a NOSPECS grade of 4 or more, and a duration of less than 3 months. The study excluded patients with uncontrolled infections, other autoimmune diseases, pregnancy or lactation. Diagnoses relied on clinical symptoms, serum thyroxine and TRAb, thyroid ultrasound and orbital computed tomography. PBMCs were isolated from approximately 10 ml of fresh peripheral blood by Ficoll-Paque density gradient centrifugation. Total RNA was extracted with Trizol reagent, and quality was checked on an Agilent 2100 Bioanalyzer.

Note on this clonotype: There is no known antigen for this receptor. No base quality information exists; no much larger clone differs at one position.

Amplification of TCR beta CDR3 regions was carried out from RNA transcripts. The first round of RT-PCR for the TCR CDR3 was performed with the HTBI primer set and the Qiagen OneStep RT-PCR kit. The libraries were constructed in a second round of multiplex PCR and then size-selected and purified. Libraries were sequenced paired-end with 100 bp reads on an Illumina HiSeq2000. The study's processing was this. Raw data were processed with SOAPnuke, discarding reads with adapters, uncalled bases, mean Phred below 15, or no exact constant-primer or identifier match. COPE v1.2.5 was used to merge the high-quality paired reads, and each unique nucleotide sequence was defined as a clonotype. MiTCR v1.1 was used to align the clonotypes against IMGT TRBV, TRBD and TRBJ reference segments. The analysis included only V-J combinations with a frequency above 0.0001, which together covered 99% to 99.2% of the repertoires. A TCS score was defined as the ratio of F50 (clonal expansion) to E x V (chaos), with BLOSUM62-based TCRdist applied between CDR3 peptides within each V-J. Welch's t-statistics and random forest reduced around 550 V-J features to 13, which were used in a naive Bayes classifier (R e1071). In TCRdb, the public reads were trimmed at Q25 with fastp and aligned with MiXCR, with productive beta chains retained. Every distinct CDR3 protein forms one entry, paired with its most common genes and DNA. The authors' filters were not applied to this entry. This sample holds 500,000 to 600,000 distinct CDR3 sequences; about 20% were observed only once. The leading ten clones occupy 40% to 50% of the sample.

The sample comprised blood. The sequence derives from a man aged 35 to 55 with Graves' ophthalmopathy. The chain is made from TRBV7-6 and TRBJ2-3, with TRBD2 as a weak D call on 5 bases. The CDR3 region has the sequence CASSPPTITDTQYF. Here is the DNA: TGTGCCAGCAGCCCACCGACTATCACAGATACGCAGTATTTT.